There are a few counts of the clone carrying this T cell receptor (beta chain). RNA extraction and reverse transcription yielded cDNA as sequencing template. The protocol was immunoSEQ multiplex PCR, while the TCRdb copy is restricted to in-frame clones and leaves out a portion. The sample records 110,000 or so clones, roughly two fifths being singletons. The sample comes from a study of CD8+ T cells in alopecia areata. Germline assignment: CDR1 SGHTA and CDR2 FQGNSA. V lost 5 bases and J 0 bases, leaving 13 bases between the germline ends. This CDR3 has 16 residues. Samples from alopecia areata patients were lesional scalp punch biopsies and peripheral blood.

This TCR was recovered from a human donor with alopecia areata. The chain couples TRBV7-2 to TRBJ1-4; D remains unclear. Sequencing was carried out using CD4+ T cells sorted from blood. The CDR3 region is CASSRSGRATNEKLFF. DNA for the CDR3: TGTGCCAGCAGCCGTTCCGGGAGGGCAACTAATGAAAAACTGTTTTTT.